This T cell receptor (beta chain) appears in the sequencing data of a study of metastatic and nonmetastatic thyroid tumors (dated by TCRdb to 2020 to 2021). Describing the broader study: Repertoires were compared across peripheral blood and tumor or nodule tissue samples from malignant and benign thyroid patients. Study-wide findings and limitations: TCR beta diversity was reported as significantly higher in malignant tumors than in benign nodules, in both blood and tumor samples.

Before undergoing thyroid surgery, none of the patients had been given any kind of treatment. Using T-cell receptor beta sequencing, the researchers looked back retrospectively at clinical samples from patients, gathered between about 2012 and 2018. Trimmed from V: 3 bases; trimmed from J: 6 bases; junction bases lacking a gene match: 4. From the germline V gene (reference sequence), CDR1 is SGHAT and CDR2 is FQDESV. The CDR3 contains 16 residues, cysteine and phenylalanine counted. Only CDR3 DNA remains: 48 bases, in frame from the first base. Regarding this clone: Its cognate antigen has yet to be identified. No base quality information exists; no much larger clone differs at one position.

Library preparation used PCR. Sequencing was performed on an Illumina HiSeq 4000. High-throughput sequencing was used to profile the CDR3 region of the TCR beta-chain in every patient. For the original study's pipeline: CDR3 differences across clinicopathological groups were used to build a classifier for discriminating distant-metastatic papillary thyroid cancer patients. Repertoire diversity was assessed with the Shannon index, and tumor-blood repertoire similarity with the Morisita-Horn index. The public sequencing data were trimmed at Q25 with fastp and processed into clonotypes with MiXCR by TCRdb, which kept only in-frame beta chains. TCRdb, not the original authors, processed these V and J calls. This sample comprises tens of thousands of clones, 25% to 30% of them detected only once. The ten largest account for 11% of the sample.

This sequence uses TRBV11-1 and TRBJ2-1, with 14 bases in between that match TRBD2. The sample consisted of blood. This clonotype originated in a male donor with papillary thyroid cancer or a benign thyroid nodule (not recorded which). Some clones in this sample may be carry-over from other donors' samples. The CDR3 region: CASSLGLAGETNEQFF. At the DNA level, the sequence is TGTGCCAGCAGCTTGGGACTAGCGGGAGAGACCAATGAGCAGTTCTTC.